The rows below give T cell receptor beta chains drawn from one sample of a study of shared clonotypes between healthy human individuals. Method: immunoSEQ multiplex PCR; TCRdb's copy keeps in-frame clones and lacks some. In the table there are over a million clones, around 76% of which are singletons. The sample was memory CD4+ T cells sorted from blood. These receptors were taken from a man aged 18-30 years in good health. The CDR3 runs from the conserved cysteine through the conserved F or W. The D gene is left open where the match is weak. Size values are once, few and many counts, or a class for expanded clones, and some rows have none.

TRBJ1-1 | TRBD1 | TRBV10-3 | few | CAIRAQGGPNTEAFF | TGTGCCATCAGGGCACAGGGGGGACCTAACACTGAAGCTTTCTTT
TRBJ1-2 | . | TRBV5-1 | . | CASSLQGRDGYTF | TGCGCCAGCAGCTTGCAGGGGAGAGATGGCTACACCTTC
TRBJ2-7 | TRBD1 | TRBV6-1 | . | CASSEARAVGDRGYEQYF | TGTGCCAGCAGTGAAGCGAGGGCTGTCGGGGACAGGGGCTACGAGCAGTACTTC
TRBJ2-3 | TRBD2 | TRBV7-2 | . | CASTPRGLAIGTDTQYF | TGTGCCAGCACCCCCAGAGGACTAGCGATCGGCACAGATACGCAGTATTTT
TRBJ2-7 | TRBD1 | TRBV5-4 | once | CASSLGQGLGEQYF | TGTGCCAGCAGCTTGGGACAGGGGTTGGGCGAGCAGTACTTC
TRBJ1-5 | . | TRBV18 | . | CASSIASNQPQHF | TGTGCCAGCTCCATCGCCAGCAATCAGCCCCAGCATTTT
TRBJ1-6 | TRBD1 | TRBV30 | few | CAWSVQGAGSPLHF | TGTGCCTGGAGTGTACAGGGGGCGGGTTCACCCCTCCACTTT
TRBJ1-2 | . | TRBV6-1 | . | CASSDRVVGYTF | TGTGCCAGCAGTGACAGGGTGGTCGGCTACACCTTC
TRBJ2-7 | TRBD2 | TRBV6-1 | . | CASSVELMTSGRREQYF | TGTGCCAGCAGTGTCGAACTTATGACTAGCGGGAGGAGAGAGCAGTACTTC
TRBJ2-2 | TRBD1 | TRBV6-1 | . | CASSDETGPPKTGELFF | TGTGCCAGCAGTGATGAGACAGGGCCGCCCAAGACCGGGGAGCTGTTTTTT
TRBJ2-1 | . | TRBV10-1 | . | CASSESRVREQFF | TGCGCCAGCAGTGAGTCCCGAGTCCGTGAGCAGTTCTTC
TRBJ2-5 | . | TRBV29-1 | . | CSVALSGTTWETQYF | TGCAGCGTTGCCCTCTCTGGGACAACGTGGGAGACCCAGTACTTC
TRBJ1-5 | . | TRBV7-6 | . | CASSPGVLNQPQHF | TGTGCCAGCAGCCCCGGCGTGCTCAATCAGCCCCAGCATTTT
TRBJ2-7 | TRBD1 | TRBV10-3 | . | CAISKTGGGEQYF | TGTGCCATCAGTAAGACAGGGGGCGGCGAGCAGTACTTC
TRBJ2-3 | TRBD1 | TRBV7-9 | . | CASSLQRTGEADTQYF | TGTGCCAGCAGCCTACAGAGGACAGGGGAGGCAGATACGCAGTATTTT
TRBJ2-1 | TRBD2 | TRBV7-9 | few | CASSPGTSGSHFF | TGTGCCAGCAGCCCGGGGACTAGCGGGAGTCACTTCTTC
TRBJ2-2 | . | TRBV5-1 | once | CASSLTHPGDTGELFF | TGCGCCAGCAGCTTGACCCATCCGGGGGACACCGGGGAGCTGTTTTTT
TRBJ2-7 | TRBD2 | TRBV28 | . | CASRVQRGDLYEQYF | TGTGCCAGCAGGGTTCAGCGGGGGGATCTTTACGAGCAGTACTTC
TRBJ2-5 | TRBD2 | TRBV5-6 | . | CASSTGLVRETQYF | TGTGCCAGCAGCACGGGACTAGTAAGAGAGACCCAGTACTTC
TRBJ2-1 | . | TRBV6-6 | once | CASSSDGTSADEQFF | TGTGCCAGCAGTTCTGACGGGACCTCCGCCGATGAGCAGTTCTTC
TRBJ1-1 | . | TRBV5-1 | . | CASSLEAGNTEAFF | TGCGCCAGCAGCTTGGAAGCGGGGAACACTGAAGCTTTCTTT
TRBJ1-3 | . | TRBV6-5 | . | CASRTLGAGNTIYF | TGTGCCAGCAGGACGCTTGGGGCTGGAAACACCATATATTTT
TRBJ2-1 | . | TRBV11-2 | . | CASSISILSYNEQFF | TGTGCCAGCAGCATAAGCATTCTCTCCTACAATGAGCAGTTCTTC
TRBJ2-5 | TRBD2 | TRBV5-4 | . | CASSSKRLAAQETQYF | TGTGCCAGCAGCTCGAAAAGACTAGCGGCTCAAGAGACCCAGTACTTC
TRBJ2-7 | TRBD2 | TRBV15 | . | CATSRAGGGPLEQYF | TGTGCCACCAGCAGAGCGGGGGGGGGCCCTCTCGAGCAGTACTTC
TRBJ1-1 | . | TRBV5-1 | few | CASSPNPGMNTEAFF | TGCGCCAGCAGCCCTAATCCAGGTATGAACACTGAAGCTTTCTTT
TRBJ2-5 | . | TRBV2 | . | CARGRYQETQYF | TGTGCCAGGGGTAGATACCAAGAGACCCAGTACTTC
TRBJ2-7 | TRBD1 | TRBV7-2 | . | CASRIDRGPYEQYF | TGTGCCAGCAGGATTGACAGGGGGCCATACGAGCAGTACTTC
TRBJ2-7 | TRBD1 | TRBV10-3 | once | CAISERQGQTYEQYF | TGTGCCATCAGTGAGAGACAGGGTCAGACCTACGAGCAGTACTTC
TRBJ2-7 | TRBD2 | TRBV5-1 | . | CASSPGLAGDYEQYF | TGCGCCAGCAGCCCGGGACTAGCGGGAGACTACGAGCAGTACTTC
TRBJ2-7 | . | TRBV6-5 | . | CASSRLAGVKNEQYF | TGTGCCAGCAGCCGACTCGCAGGGGTGAAGAACGAGCAGTACTTC
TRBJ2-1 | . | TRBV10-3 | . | CAISESSFPYNEQFF | TGTGCCATCAGTGAGTCTTCGTTTCCTTACAATGAGCAGTTCTTC
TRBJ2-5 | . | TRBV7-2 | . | CASSSGSGETQYF | TGTGCCAGCAGCTCGGGTTCAGGGGAGACCCAGTACTTC
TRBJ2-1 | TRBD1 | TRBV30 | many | CAWSSGTGGYNEQFF | TGTGCCTGGAGTTCCGGGACAGGGGGCTACAATGAGCAGTTCTTC
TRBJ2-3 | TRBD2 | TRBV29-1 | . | CSVEPLGLDTDTQYF | TGCAGCGTTGAGCCACTGGGACTAGACACAGATACGCAGTATTTT
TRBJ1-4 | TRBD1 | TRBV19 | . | CASSAGQSTPNEKLFF | TGTGCCAGTAGTGCGGGACAGTCAACACCTAATGAAAAACTGTTTTTT
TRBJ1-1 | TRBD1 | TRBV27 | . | CASSLRQGADTEAFF | TGTGCCAGCAGTTTAAGACAGGGGGCTGACACTGAAGCTTTCTTT
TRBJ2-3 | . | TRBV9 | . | CASSPRDIYTDTQYF | TGTGCCAGCAGCCCTCGGGACATCTACACAGATACGCAGTATTTT
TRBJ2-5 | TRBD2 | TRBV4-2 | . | CASSERLAGKTGQYF | TGTGCCAGCAGCGAGCGACTAGCGGGGAAAACGGGCCAGTACTTC
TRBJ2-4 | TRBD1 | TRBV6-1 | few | CASSWTGGLYF | TGTGCCAGCAGTTGGACAGGGGGGTTGTACTTC